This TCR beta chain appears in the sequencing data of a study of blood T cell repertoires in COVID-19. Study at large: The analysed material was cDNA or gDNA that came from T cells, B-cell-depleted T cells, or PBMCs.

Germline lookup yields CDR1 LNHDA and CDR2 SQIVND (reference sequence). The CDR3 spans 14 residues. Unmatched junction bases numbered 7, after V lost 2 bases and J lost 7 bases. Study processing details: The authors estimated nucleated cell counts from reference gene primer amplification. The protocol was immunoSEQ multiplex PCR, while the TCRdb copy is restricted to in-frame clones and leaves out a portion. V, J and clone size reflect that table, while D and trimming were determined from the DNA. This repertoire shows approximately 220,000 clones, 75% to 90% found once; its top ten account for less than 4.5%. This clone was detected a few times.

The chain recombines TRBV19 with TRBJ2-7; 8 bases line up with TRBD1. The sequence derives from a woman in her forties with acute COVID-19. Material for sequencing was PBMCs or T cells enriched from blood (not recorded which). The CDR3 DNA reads TGTGCCAGTAGTATAAGTCAGGGGGCCAAAGAGCAGTACTTC. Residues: CASSISQGAKEQYF.